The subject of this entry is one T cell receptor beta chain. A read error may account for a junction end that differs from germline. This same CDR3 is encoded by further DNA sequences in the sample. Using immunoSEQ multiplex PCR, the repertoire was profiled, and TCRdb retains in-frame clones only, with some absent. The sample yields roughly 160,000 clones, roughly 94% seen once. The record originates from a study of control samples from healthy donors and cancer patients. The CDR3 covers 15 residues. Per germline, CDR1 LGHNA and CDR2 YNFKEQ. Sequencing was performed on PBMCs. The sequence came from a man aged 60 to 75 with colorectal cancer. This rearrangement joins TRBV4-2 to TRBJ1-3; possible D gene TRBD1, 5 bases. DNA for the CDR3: TGTGCCAGCAGCCAAGCTGGGGGATCTGGAAACACTATATATTTT. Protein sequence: CASSQAGGSGNTIYF.